The 12 T cell receptor beta chains below all came from one sample that was sequenced in a study of radiation and T cells in renal cell carcinoma. Time point noted: blood 4 weeks post-SBRT, at nephrectomy. Indicated treatment: 15 Gy SBRT to primary tumor, nephrectomy 4 weeks later. TCRdb keeps only in-frame clones here, not all; method: immunoSEQ multiplex PCR. Among fewer than 80,000 clones listed, less than 85% were seen once. The input for sequencing was blood, taken from a patient whose treatment included radiotherapy and nephrectomy. The receptor source for this set is a woman in her fifties or sixties with renal cell carcinoma.

The gene calls are TRBV27 and TRBJ1-3; possible D gene TRBD1, 6 bases. There are 13 residues in the CDR3. V lost 5 bases and J lost 5, with 10 bases in between. The V gene's germline CDR1 is MNHEY and CDR2 SMNVEV (reference sequence). The CDR3: CASSPDSRNTIYF. Written as DNA, the CDR3 is TGTGCCAGCAGTCCGGACAGCAGAAACACCATATATTTT.

The chain has TRBV7-2 and TRBJ2-5, with 8 bases lining up with TRBD2. Per germline, CDR1 SGHTA and CDR2 FQGNSA. Germline trimming cut 5 bases from V and 11 bases from J; bases unmatched to any gene: 13. The CDR3 contains 14 residues. CDR3 loop: CASSLGAGVGEQYF. CDR3 in DNA: TGTGCCAGCAGCCTAGGAGCGGGAGTGGGAGAGCAGTACTTC.

The rearrangement uses TRBV25-1 and TRBJ2-7; D not certain. The germline CDR1 and CDR2 sequences are MGHDK and SYGVNS. The CDR3 length is 11 residues. V was cut by 5 bases and J by 4 bases, with 6 bases left in between. CDR3: CASSTAYEQYF. CDR3 in DNA: TGTGCCAGCAGTACAGCATACGAGCAGTACTTC.

The V gene is TRBV6-6, the J gene TRBJ1-3; no firm D call. V lost 1 base and J 3 bases, leaving 7 bases between the germline ends. The CDR3 is made up of 14 amino acids. From germline, CDR1 is MNHNY and CDR2 SVGAGI (reference sequence). The CDR3 here is CASSYLTDGNTIYF. In DNA, the CDR3 is TGTGCCAGCAGTTACTTAACAGATGGAAACACCATATATTTT.

The chain employs TRBV7-9 and TRBJ1-6; perhaps TRBD1 as D (6 bases). Germline values: CDR1 SEHNR, CDR2 FQNEAQ (reference sequence). The CDR3 spans 14 residues. Trimming took off 7 bases at V and 7 bases at J, with 14 bases between the two ends. As DNA, the CDR3 is TGTGCCAGCACCGGGGGCGCGCGGAATTCACCCCTCCACTTT. Translating it yields CASTGGARNSPLHF.

The chain couples TRBV29-1 to TRBJ2-1, with 10 bases aligning to TRBD1. Trimming at V came to 6 bases and at J to 12 bases, leaving 5 bases not matched to a gene. Germline V gives CDR1 SQVTM, CDR2 ANQGSEA. The CDR3 has 11 residues. The CDR3 region has the DNA TGCAGCGTACCGGACAGGGGGGGGCAGTTCTTC. It yields the protein CSVPDRGGQFF.

The J gene is TRBJ2-3, the V gene TRBV27; perhaps TRBD2 as D (7 bases). CDR3 length equals 17 residues. Per the germline V gene, CDR1 is MNHEY and CDR2 is SMNVEV (reference sequence). V gave up 5 bases and J gave up 5 bases, with 23 bases separating them. CDR3 protein: CASSINRGGGLGDTQYF. The CDR3 nucleotides read TGTGCCAGCAGTATCAACCGAGGGGGGGGGCTAGGAGATACGCAGTATTTT.

V gene TRBV27 combines with J gene TRBJ2-7; D tentatively fits TRBD1 or TRBD2 (6 bases each). The CDR3 length is 16 residues. Germline V gene sequence: CDR1 MNHEY, CDR2 SMNVEV (reference sequence). V was cut by 1 base and J by 4 bases, with 17 bases left in between. CDR3 loop: CASSLFPPGAGYEQYF. The CDR3 DNA reads TGTGCCAGCAGTTTATTCCCCCCGGGGGCGGGGTACGAGCAGTACTTC.

This clone was recorded a few times. This chain connects TRBV19 to TRBJ2-5, with D possibly being TRBD2 (6 bases). The CDR3 has 17 residues. Trimming stripped 5 bases from V and 5 bases from J, with 24 bases between. Per germline, CDR1 LNHDA and CDR2 SQIVND (reference sequence). The DNA for the CDR3 is TGTGCCAGTAGTTCCATTCTGCCCGGGACTTACAGGGAGACCCAGTACTTC. It translates to CASSSILPGTYRETQYF. The full variable domain, its missing parts supplied by reference TRBV19 and TRBJ2-5, is DGGITQSPKYLFRKEGQNVTLSCEQNLNHDAMYWYRQDPGQGLRLIYYSQIVNDFQKGDIAEGYSVSREKKESFPLTVTSAQKNPTAFYLCASSSILPGTYRETQYFGPGTRLLVL.

The chain has TRBV10-3 and TRBJ2-7; 9 nucleotides line up with TRBD2. This CDR3 has 13 amino acids. From germline, CDR1 is ENHRY and CDR2 SYGVKD. The ends lost 11 bases at V and 5 bases at J; junction bases unmatched: 10. The CDR3 DNA is TGTGCCGCCGGTTTAGCGGGAGCGAACGAGCAGTACTTC. Protein product: CAAGLAGANEQYF.

This clone was found once. This rearrangement joins TRBV7-2 to TRBJ2-3; D possibly corresponds to TRBD2 (5 bases). V was cut by 5 bases and J by 4 bases, with 16 bases left in between. Germline values: CDR1 SGHTA, CDR2 FQGNSA. This CDR3 is built from 15 residues. The CDR3 coding sequence is TGTGCCAGCAGCGGTAACGGGCACGGGGCAGATACGCAGTATTTT. Protein: CASSGNGHGADTQYF.

V gene TRBV10-2 combines with J gene TRBJ1-5; 9 bases agree with TRBD1. The trim removed 4 bases at V and 6 bases at J, leaving 13 bases unmatched. The CDR3 covers 17 residues. Germline assignment: CDR1 WSHSY and CDR2 SAAADI. DNA for the CDR3: TGCGCCAGCAGTGTGGGACAGGGAAGAGGAGTAAGTCAGCCCCAGCATTTT. It is translated as CASSVGQGRGVSQPQHF.